Listed here are 24 T cell receptor beta chains from one sample, sequenced in a study of T cells in Graves' hyperthyroidism and ophthalmopathy. Regions amplified from RNA transcripts were the TCR beta CDR3 regions. The HTBI primer set served for first-round RT-PCR of the TCR CDR3. TCRdb re-called the multiplex PCR reads through MiXCR, storing one row per CDR3 protein. The table lists fewer than 350,000 distinct CDR3 sequences, around 23% of them singletons. The sample comprised blood. These receptors came from a woman in her forties or fifties with Graves' hyperthyroidism.

This clonotype was detected once. The CDR3 protein is CASSQEAGKNTGELFF. DNA of the CDR3: TGTGCCAGCAGCCAAGAAGCGGGGAAGAACACCGGGGAGCTGTTTTTT. The chain uses TRBV2 and TRBJ2-2, with 7 nucleotides matching TRBD2. The V segment lost 6 bases and the J segment 1 base; nucleotides outside the gene matches: 8. Germline V lookup: CDR1 SNHLY, CDR2 FYNNEI. The CDR3 runs to 16 residues.

Details on this clonotype: A much more abundant neighbour one base away suggests this may be a read error. The chain carries TRBV3-1 and TRBJ2-3; TRBD2 matches at 8 bases. CDR1 LGHDT and CDR2 YNNKEL come from the germline V gene (reference sequence). The CDR3 is 18 amino acids. Germline trimming cut 0 bases from V and 0 bases from J; bases unmatched to any gene: 8. The CDR3 DNA sequence: TGTGCCAGCAGCCAAGATACCGCTAGCGGGTCTAGCACAGATACGCAGTATTTT. Translated, it gives CASSQDTASGSSTDTQYF.

This clonotype was detected many times. This chain joins TRBV5-1 and TRBJ1-2; no clear D gene. V gave up 2 bases and J gave up 6 bases, with 11 bases separating them. The CDR3 extends over 13 amino acids. Germline V gives CDR1 SGHRS, CDR2 YFSETQ. CDR3 sequence (DNA): TGCGCCAGCAGCTTATCTGGGAGTAATGGCTACACCTTC. Its translation is CASSLSGSNGYTF.

This clonotype was counted ten times or more. This chain's CDR3 is CASSRGQTYEQYF. The CDR3 nucleotides read TGTGCCAGCAGCCGAGGCCAGACCTACGAGCAGTACTTC. The chain is built from TRBV3-1 and TRBJ2-7; D uncertain. The CDR3 loop spans 13 amino acids. The germline V gene has CDR1 LGHDT and CDR2 YNNKEL (reference sequence). Between the trimmed V and J ends, which lost 4 bases and 2 bases, there was a span of 9 bases.

The count of this clonotype is one. V gene TRBV2 combines with J gene TRBJ2-5; 10 bases line up with TRBD2. This CDR3 region has 15 residues. Unmatched junction bases numbered 7, after V lost 6 bases and J lost 3 bases. Germline assignment: CDR1 SNHLY and CDR2 FYNNEI. The CDR3 is CASRKGLAFKETQYF. CDR3 DNA sequence: TGTGCCAGCAGGAAGGGACTAGCGTTCAAAGAGACCCAGTACTTC. Looking up the rest from reference TRBV2 and TRBJ2-5 gives the full variable domain: EPEVTQTPSHQVTQMGQEVILRCVPISNHLYFYWYRQILGQKVEFLVSFYNNEISEKSEIFDDQFSVERPDGSNFTLKIRSTKLEDSAMYFCASRKGLAFKETQYFGPGTRLLVL.

This clonotype has only a few counts. The chain carries TRBV25-1 and TRBJ2-7, with no clear D. This CDR3 region has 12 residues. Germline assignment: CDR1 MGHDK and CDR2 SYGVNS. Trimming removed 2 bases from V and 2 bases from J, with 4 bases in between. CDR3: CASSELAYEQYF. In DNA form, the CDR3 reads TGTGCCAGCAGTGAACTCGCCTACGAGCAGTACTTC.

This clonotype was found many times. The chain joins TRBV6-1 to TRBJ2-3; weak D call: TRBD2 (6 bases). V lost 7 bases and J lost 1, with 12 bases in between. This CDR3 has 14 residues. Germline CDR1 reads MNHNS; CDR2 reads SASEGT. In nucleotides, the CDR3 is TGTGCCAGCATGAGGGCTAGCGGCACAGATACGCAGTATTTT. Residues: CASMRASGTDTQYF.

This clonotype was observed a handful of times. It is likely a read error: a sequence one base away is far more abundant. DNA for the CDR3: TGTGCCATCAGCCCGACAGGGAACACTGAAGCTTTCTTT. This encodes CAISPTGNTEAFF. The gene calls are TRBV10-3 and TRBJ1-1; perhaps TRBD1 as D (6 bases). The germline V gene has CDR1 ENHRY and CDR2 SYGVKD. CDR3 length: 13 residues. V shed 6 bases and J shed 1 base, with 9 bases lying between them.

The chain recombines TRBV11-2 with TRBJ2-7, with 14 nucleotides matching TRBD2. The CDR3 consists of 15 residues. With V trimmed by 5 bases and J by 6 bases, 6 bases remained unmatched. Germline V CDR1 and CDR2: SGHAT, FQNNGV. The CDR3 DNA sequence: TGTGCCAGCAGCAGGGGACTAGCGGGAGAGGGCGAGCAGTACTTC. Residues: CASSRGLAGEGEQYF.

The chain carries TRBV30 and TRBJ2-1; 8 positions match TRBD1. CDR1 GTSNPN and CDR2 SVGIG come from the germline V gene (reference sequence). Trimming cost V 0 bases and J 3 bases; bases outside gene matches: 16. There are 19 residues in the CDR3. Here the CDR3 DNA reads TGTGCCTGGAGTGTAAGCAGGGGGCTGAGAGAGGGCATCTACAATGAGCAGTTCTTC. This translates into CAWSVSRGLREGIYNEQFF.

The gene calls are TRBV5-1 and TRBJ2-1; a possible D gene is TRBD1 (6 bases). CDR1 is SGHRS and CDR2 is YFSETQ in the germline V gene. V lost 0 bases and J 7 bases, leaving 14 bases between the germline ends. The CDR3 is made up of 15 amino acids. The CDR3, as DNA: TGCGCCAGCAGCTTGGGGACAGTAATTAGGAATGAGCAGTTCTTC. Its protein product is CASSLGTVIRNEQFF.

The chain joins TRBV12-3 or TRBV12-4 to TRBJ2-1; 11 positions match TRBD2. Trimming cost V 7 bases and J 3 bases; bases outside gene matches: 8. The CDR3 runs 16 residues. CDR3 in amino acids: CASTLRTSGSYNEQFF. In DNA, the CDR3 is TGTGCCAGCACCCTCAGAACTAGCGGGAGCTACAATGAGCAGTTCTTC.

In its sample, this clonotype was seen many times. This chain joins TRBV28 and TRBJ1-2; no firm D call. The CDR3 covers 12 residues. Germline CDR1 reads MDHEN; CDR2 reads SYDVKM. V was clipped by 10 bases and J by 4 bases, with 13 bases between them. The CDR3 loop is CATNYVGYGYTF. The CDR3, as DNA: TGTGCCACCAACTACGTAGGCTATGGCTACACCTTC.

This clonotype was seen at least ten times. V and J are TRBV10-3 and TRBJ1-2; D is undetermined. The germline gives CDR1 ENHRY, CDR2 SYGVKD. The V gene lost 3 bases and the J gene lost 4 bases, with 9 bases spanning the gap. This CDR3 is 13 amino acids long. The DNA for the CDR3 is TGTGCCATCAGTGAAGGGTTTTCCTATGGCTACACCTTC. Its protein product is CAISEGFSYGYTF.

This rearrangement joins TRBV29-1 to TRBJ2-3; tentatively, D is TRBD2 (6 bases). Germline V lookup: CDR1 SQVTM, CDR2 ANQGSEA. The V and J ends lost 3 bases and 5 bases respectively, with 12 bases between them. The CDR3 sequence is 13 residues long. The CDR3 DNA follows: TGCAGCGTTGAGACCGACGGGGGAGATACGCAGTATTTT. It translates to CSVETDGGDTQYF.

This clonotype was picked up many times. The chain is built from TRBV27 and TRBJ2-7, with 10 bases aligning to TRBD2. This CDR3 is built from 14 residues. The germline CDR1 and CDR2 sequences are MNHEY and SMNVEV (reference sequence). V lost 3 bases to trimming and J lost 4 bases; unmatched junction nucleotides: 3. The CDR3 DNA sequence: TGTGCCAGCAGTTTGTCTAGCGGGAGTTACGAGCAGTACTTC. This codes for CASSLSSGSYEQYF.

There are many counts of this clonotype. The CDR3 spells CASSRGYYEQYF. In DNA, the CDR3 is TGTGCCAGCAGTCGGGGGTACTACGAGCAGTACTTC. The chain employs TRBV3-1 and TRBJ2-7, with D possibly matching TRBD2 (6 bases). This CDR3 spans 12 amino acids. Trimming pared 6 bases from V and 3 bases from J, leaving 9 bases between. Germline CDR1 is LGHDT and CDR2 is YNNKEL (reference sequence).

This clonotype was seen repeatedly, ten times or more. The V and J genes are TRBV5-1 and TRBJ2-3, with D possibly TRBD1 on 6 matching bases. Looked up from germline, CDR1 is SGHRS and CDR2 is YFSETQ. This CDR3 spans 15 amino acids. Trimming stripped 2 bases from V and 1 base from J, with 11 bases between. Here the CDR3 DNA reads TGCGCCAGCAGCTTCGGGGCAGGGGGCACAGATACGCAGTATTTT. Protein sequence: CASSFGAGGTDTQYF.

The CDR3 sequence is CASSYSTLSYGYTF. The CDR3 DNA sequence: TGTGCCAGCAGTTACTCGACCCTAAGCTATGGCTACACCTTC. The chain couples TRBV6-6 to TRBJ1-2; unclear D gene. The germline CDR1 and CDR2 sequences are MNHNY and SVGAGI (reference sequence). Trimming left V 0 bases short and J 4 bases short, with 9 bases between. This CDR3 spans 14 amino acids.

This clonotype was detected many times. The chain recombines TRBV29-1 with TRBJ1-2; perhaps TRBD1 as D (5 bases). V was trimmed by 2 bases and J by 4 bases, leaving 11 bases between them. CDR1 is SQVTM and CDR2 is ANQGSEA in the germline V gene. CDR3 length: 13 amino acids. CDR3 sequence: CSVEKDKLYGYTF. CDR3 bases: TGCAGCGTTGAAAAGGACAAACTCTATGGCTACACCTTC.

This rearrangement joins TRBV2 to TRBJ2-7; D might be TRBD2 (5 bases). CDR3 length equals 14 residues. The germline gives CDR1 SNHLY, CDR2 FYNNEI. The germline V and J ends were trimmed by 1 base and 2 bases, with 9 bases remaining between them. CDR3 protein: CASSEDVGTYEQYF. CDR3 bases: TGTGCCAGCAGTGAAGACGTCGGGACCTACGAGCAGTACTTC.

This clonotype was recorded at least ten times. The chain uses TRBV10-3 and TRBJ1-6, with unresolved D. V was pared by 10 bases and J by 6 bases, with 13 bases between. This CDR3 is built from 13 residues. The germline gives CDR1 ENHRY, CDR2 SYGVKD. The CDR3: CATTIMGNSPLHF. The CDR3 DNA sequence: TGTGCCACCACTATAATGGGTAATTCACCCCTCCACTTT.

V is TRBV7-9 and J is TRBJ1-3, with D perhaps matching TRBD1 (5 bases). V shed 5 bases and J shed 2 bases, with 13 bases lying between them. There are 15 residues in the CDR3. Germline assignment: CDR1 SEHNR and CDR2 FQNEAQ (reference sequence). The CDR3 region is CASSVTGTAGNTIYF. Written as DNA, the CDR3 is TGTGCCAGCAGCGTGACCGGGACTGCTGGAAACACCATATATTTT.

This clonotype was recorded many times. V usage is TRBV30 and J usage is TRBJ2-2; D not resolved. The CDR3 is 13 amino acids. CDR1 is GTSNPN and CDR2 is SVGIG in the germline V gene (reference sequence). V was clipped by 0 bases and J by 5 bases, with 7 bases between them. The chain's CDR3 is CAWSVVGTGELFF. CDR3 DNA sequence: TGTGCCTGGAGTGTAGTTGGGACCGGGGAGCTGTTTTTT.